A selection of T cell receptor beta chains follows, all from one sample in a study of blood T cell repertoires in COVID-19. The table came from immunoSEQ multiplex PCR; TCRdb's copy has only in-frame clones and leaves some out. The sample comprises some 320,000 clones, roughly 91% of which are singletons, and over 8.5% rests with the top ten. Sequenced input: peripheral blood. Receptors originate from a woman aged 30 to 39 with COVID-19, enrolled during active disease. Both conserved end residues are trimmed from each CDR3.

TRBV9	TRBJ2-3	ASSEPLGEQY
TRBV5-1	TRBJ2-6	ASRTTPGANVLT
TRBV29-1	TRBJ2-2	SVGQNTGELF
TRBV6-6	TRBJ1-5	ASSYGTGADYQPQH
TRBV5-1	TRBJ2-1	ASSPFSGGAQNEQF
TRBV6-5	TRBJ2-7	ASSYSIPDYYEQY
TRBV3-1/TRBV3-2	TRBJ2-1	ASSQDLELAGGQNEQF
TRBV7-8	TRBJ2-1	ASSFPEAGLSSYNEQF
TRBV4-2	TRBJ2-5	ASSRQGGVGETQY
TRBV15	TRBJ2-2	ATSGEYAVNTGELF
TRBV6-5	TRBJ2-7	ASSYSSGSHYEQY
TRBV5-4	TRBJ1-2	ASSDATGANYGYT
TRBV10-1	TRBJ2-3	ASSATPGGTQY
TRBV5-1	TRBJ2-2	ASSFEATGELF
TRBV5-4	TRBJ1-2	ASSLSHYGYT
TRBV11-2	TRBJ1-3	ASSLVGWQGPGNTIY
TRBV5-1	TRBJ2-3	ASYLRRRATSTDTQY
TRBV11-2	TRBJ2-7	ASAFGRGSYEQY
TRBV19	TRBJ2-7	ASSIGWGVTYEQY
TRBV12-3/TRBV12-4	TRBJ1-6	ASSQGTDSPLH
TRBV7-9	TRBJ2-3	ASSSRLSADTQY
TRBV2	TRBJ1-5	ASSVTGFNQPQH
TRBV19	TRBJ2-3	ASRMTGPSTDTQY
TRBV23-1	TRBJ2-2	ASSQGTSGVNTGELF
TRBV12-3/TRBV12-4	TRBJ1-2	ASSYREMDGYT
TRBV29-1	TRBJ2-7	SGRTDPYEQY
TRBV19	TRBJ1-2	ASSPSGGYNYGYT
TRBV25-1	TRBJ2-1	ASSRHQGAGGEQF
TRBV6-5	TRBJ1-5	ASSYTGGSGPQH
TRBV10-2	TRBJ1-4	ASSDKRQGEKLF
TRBV5-1	TRBJ1-1	ASSFDRRTEAF
TRBV18	TRBJ2-1	ASFPEQGPWNEQF
TRBV28	TRBJ2-1	ASSLAAVNEQF